The rows below give T cell receptor beta chains drawn from one sample of a study of response to subunit inactivated influenza vaccine. TCRdb re-called the RT-PCR reads with MiXCR, one entry per CDR3 protein. The profile shows some 850,000 distinct CDR3 sequences, around a sixth of them singletons. Sequenced material: PBMCs from blood, taken about 5 days after vaccination. These receptor sequences come from a man over 45 who received an inactivated influenza vaccine. The CDR3 runs from the conserved cysteine through the conserved F or W. Each record gives: V gene, D gene, J gene, CDR3 protein. The D gene is left open where the match is weak.

v_call: TRBV7-2; d_call: TRBD2; j_call: TRBJ2-1; cdr3_aa: CASRLAGAVEQFF
v_call: TRBV2; d_call: TRBD2; j_call: TRBJ2-1; cdr3_aa: CASAKSVAGGTDEQFF
v_call: TRBV19; d_call: NA; j_call: TRBJ1-6; cdr3_aa: CASSTRSNSPLHF
v_call: TRBV5-1; d_call: NA; j_call: TRBJ1-2; cdr3_aa: CASNPRGANYGYTF
v_call: TRBV2; d_call: NA; j_call: TRBJ2-3; cdr3_aa: CASSDLAAKGATQYF
v_call: TRBV29-1; d_call: NA; j_call: TRBJ1-2; cdr3_aa: CSVVTTGANYGYTF
v_call: TRBV29-1; d_call: TRBD2; j_call: TRBJ2-6; cdr3_aa: CSASRGGLSGANVLTF
v_call: TRBV7-9; d_call: TRBD2; j_call: TRBJ2-7; cdr3_aa: CASSFSGLAAYEQYF
v_call: TRBV28; d_call: TRBD2; j_call: TRBJ2-2; cdr3_aa: CASSPTSGRAIGELFF
v_call: TRBV9; d_call: NA; j_call: TRBJ2-6; cdr3_aa: CASSVVPAGANVLTF
v_call: TRBV30; d_call: NA; j_call: TRBJ2-3; cdr3_aa: CASDDDTDTQYF
v_call: TRBV6-1; d_call: NA; j_call: TRBJ2-7; cdr3_aa: CASRWGREQYF
v_call: TRBV7-9; d_call: TRBD2; j_call: TRBJ2-3; cdr3_aa: CASSLALAGGQDTQYF
v_call: TRBV7-7; d_call: NA; j_call: TRBJ2-3; cdr3_aa: CASSLNLGDTQYF
v_call: TRBV29-1; d_call: NA; j_call: TRBJ2-5; cdr3_aa: CSVVKTGFMETQYF